This T cell receptor beta chain was obtained from a study of blood T cell repertoires in COVID-19. Study background: Material from acute and convalescent COVID-19 was sourced from the United States, Italy and Spain. T cells, B-cell-depleted T cells, or PBMCs supplied cDNA or gDNA.

This clone was seen a single time. Here immunoSEQ multiplex PCR was the method, and the copy in TCRdb shows in-frame clones only, minus some. In the table there are some 350,000 clones, 89% of which are singletons. Enrolment of Seattle patients took place during active infection, and they were followed longitudinally. The receptor was isolated from a woman aged 25 to 39 with COVID-19, enrolled during active disease. Sequenced sample: peripheral blood.

CDR3 DNA sequence: TGTGCCAGCAGTCGCGAGGGAGATTCACCCCTCCACTTT. As protein: CASSREGDSPLHF. The rearrangement uses TRBV6-5 and TRBJ1-6; D ambiguous. There are 13 residues in the CDR3. Trimming stripped 5 bases from V and 8 bases from J, with 10 bases between. The germline CDR1 and CDR2 sequences are MNHEY and SVGAGI.